Below, 20 T cell receptor beta chains from the same sample are listed, as sequenced in a study of response to subunit inactivated influenza vaccine. A single record per CDR3 protein comes from TCRdb applying MiXCR to the RT-PCR reads. Among 490,000 or so distinct CDR3 sequences, less than 8% were seen once, and the ten largest hold 13%. The material sequenced was PBMCs from blood, taken around 25 months after vaccination. The source is a man aged 50-75 years who received an inactivated influenza vaccine.

This clonotype was seen at least ten times. This chain links TRBV12-3 or TRBV12-4 with TRBJ2-1; 15 bases align to TRBD2. V dropped 6 bases and J dropped 9; count of bases not matched to a gene: 12. This CDR3 has 17 amino acids. CDR3 nucleotides: TGTGCCAGCAGCCAGCTTCCGGGACTAGCGGGAGGACCTGAGCAGTTCTTC. It codes for CASSQLPGLAGGPEQFF.

This clonotype was found a few times. J is TRBJ1-6 and V is TRBV7-2, with D perhaps matching TRBD1 (6 bases). The CDR3 extends over 18 amino acids. With 0 bases removed from V and 2 bases from J, the gap between germline ends came to 14 bases. Germline V gene data show CDR1 as SGHTA and CDR2 as FQGNSA. In DNA form, the CDR3 reads TGTGCCAGCAGCTTAGCGTCCGTTCCAGGGGCCTATAATTCACCCCTCCACTTT. Residues: CASSLASVPGAYNSPLHF.

This clonotype was observed many times. Here the CDR3 reads CASSLGALYGYTF. The CDR3 DNA is TGTGCCAGCAGCTTAGGGGCCCTCTATGGCTACACCTTC. The chain is built from TRBV7-2 and TRBJ1-2; no clear D gene. Trimming left V 1 base short and J 4 bases short, with 7 bases between. The CDR3 extends over 13 amino acids. Germline CDR1 reads SGHTA; CDR2 reads FQGNSA.

CDR3 DNA sequence: TGTGCCAGCAGCTTAGCGAGGGGGAGCGGGAGTTTCTATGAGCAGTTCTTC. It yields the protein CASSLARGSGSFYEQFF. The chain uses TRBV7-8 and TRBJ2-1; 8 positions agree with TRBD2. Germline loops: CDR1 SGHVS, CDR2 FQNEAQ. The ends lost 0 bases at V and 8 bases at J; junction bases unmatched: 12. CDR3 length: 17 amino acids.

This clonotype came up a few times. The chain is built from TRBV5-3 and TRBJ2-1; the match to TRBD2 covers 11 bases. TRBV5-3 is given ORF status, its function remaining uncertain. The CDR3 runs 15 residues. V lost 1 base to trimming and J lost 9 bases; unmatched junction nucleotides: 6. CDR3 coding DNA: TGTGCCAGAAGCTTGATGACTAGCGGGGTCGGTGAGCAGTTCTTC. This encodes CARSLMTSGVGEQFF.

A few counts support this clonotype. The V gene is TRBV29-1, the J gene TRBJ2-5; 9 nucleotides match TRBD1. The germline CDR1 and CDR2 sequences are SQVTM and ANQGSEA. Trimming removed 5 bases from V and 5 bases from J; junction bases left unmatched: 9. The CDR3 runs 14 residues. This CDR3 reads CSVHTDRGYETQYF. CDR3 coding DNA: TGCAGCGTTCACACCGACAGGGGGTATGAGACCCAGTACTTC.

The chain has TRBV20-1 and TRBJ2-7, with 11 bases that match TRBD1. Trimming took 1 base from V and 2 from J; bases not matched to a gene: 7. CDR1 is DFQATT and CDR2 is SNEGSKA in the germline V gene (reference sequence). The CDR3 is 16 amino acids. In nucleotides, the CDR3 is TGCAGTGCTAGAGGCCCGATGGGACAGGGGGCCTACGAGCAGTACTTC. Protein sequence: CSARGPMGQGAYEQYF.

The chain joins TRBV15 to TRBJ2-7, with TRBD2 matching over 10 bases. J lost 6 bases, V lost 1 base, and 3 bases had no gene match. Looked up from germline, CDR1 is LNHNV and CDR2 is YYDKDF (reference sequence). This CDR3 region has 14 residues. CDR3: CATSRGASGGEQYF. In DNA, the CDR3 is TGTGCCACCAGCAGAGGGGCTAGCGGGGGCGAGCAGTACTTC.

This clonotype was seen many times. The V gene is TRBV4-1, the J gene TRBJ2-6; possible D gene TRBD1, 6 bases. The germline CDR1 and CDR2 sequences are MGHRA and YSYEKL. The CDR3 extends over 19 amino acids. Deletions cut 0 bases from V and 0 bases from J, with 15 bases between. The CDR3 spells CASSQEGPGVLSGANVLTF. CDR3 coding DNA: TGCGCCAGCAGCCAAGAAGGTCCAGGGGTCCTCTCTGGGGCCAACGTCCTGACTTTC.

Only a few counts were recorded for this clonotype. The chain recombines TRBV4-2 with TRBJ1-6; no firm D call. Germline CDR1 and CDR2: LGHNA and YNFKEQ. CDR3 length equals 18 residues. Deletions cut 1 base from V and 4 bases from J, with 17 bases between. The CDR3 is CASSQVRPSDLYNSPLHF. CDR3 sequence (DNA): TGTGCCAGCAGCCAAGTTCGGCCGTCCGACCTTTATAATTCACCCCTCCACTTT.

At least ten counts were recorded for this clonotype. CDR3 in DNA: TGCGCCAGCAGCCAGGGGACAGGGTCCAGGTACGAGCAGTACTTC. Encoded protein: CASSQGTGSRYEQYF. V is TRBV4-3 and J is TRBJ2-7; 9 bases match TRBD1. This CDR3 region has 15 residues. The germline V gene has CDR1 LGHNA and CDR2 YSLEER. The V segment lost 3 bases and the J segment 4 bases; nucleotides outside the gene matches: 7.

This clonotype was seen a few times. This chain joins TRBV7-8 and TRBJ2-1; D uncertain. Germline CDR1 SGHVS, CDR2 FQNEAQ. V shed 4 bases and J shed 2 bases, with 15 bases lying between them. The CDR3 has 16 amino acids. The CDR3 loop reads CASSSRAASAYNEQFF. The CDR3 region has the DNA TGTGCCAGCAGCTCACGGGCAGCGAGTGCCTACAATGAGCAGTTCTTC.

This chain connects TRBV20-1 to TRBJ1-5, with no clear D. The CDR3 consists of 16 residues. V lost 0 bases, J lost 4 bases, and 16 bases lay in between. Germline V gene sequence: CDR1 DFQATT, CDR2 SNEGSKA (reference sequence). This CDR3 is CSARDGGRAQNQPQHF. CDR3 DNA: TGCAGTGCTAGAGACGGCGGACGCGCCCAAAATCAGCCCCAGCATTTT.

V is TRBV20-1 and J is TRBJ2-1; tentatively, D is TRBD1 or TRBD2 (7 bases each). The CDR3 contains 15 residues. CDR1 DFQATT and CDR2 SNEGSKA come from the germline V gene (reference sequence). The ends were cut back, 0 bases at V and 4 bases at J, with 13 bases in the middle. CDR3 bases: TGCAGTGCTAGAGACTCCAGGGGGGGATACAATGAGCAGTTCTTC. This sequence encodes CSARDSRGGYNEQFF.

This clonotype was seen at least ten times. The V gene is TRBV6-5, the J gene TRBJ2-5; D uncertain. V was cut by 2 bases and J by 7 bases, with 5 bases left in between. The germline V gene has CDR1 MNHEY and CDR2 SVGAGI. The CDR3 has 11 residues. CDR3 residues: CASSYAWTQYF. CDR3 bases: TGTGCCAGCAGTTACGCCTGGACCCAGTACTTC.

With respect to this clonotype: One junction end disagrees with the germline gene, perhaps due to a read error. The chain recombines TRBV7-6 with TRBJ2-1; unclear D gene. There are 15 residues in the CDR3. CDR1 is SGHVS and CDR2 is FNYEAQ in the germline V gene. DNA for the CDR3: TGTGCCACCAGCTTAGCCGGTAGCTCCTACAATGAGCAGTTCTTC. Translated, it gives CATSLAGSSYNEQFF.

In this sample, this clonotype turned up a few times. The chain has TRBV6-2 or TRBV6-3 and TRBJ2-2; no reliable D call. The CDR3 contains 14 residues. Germline V gene lookup returns CDR1 MNHEY and CDR2 SVGEGT. The V end lost 7 bases, the J end lost 2 bases, and 11 bases lay between the germline ends. CDR3 sequence reads: CASNGVSNTGELFF. As DNA, the CDR3 is TGTGCCAGCAATGGGGTCAGTAACACCGGGGAGCTGTTTTTT.

This clonotype showed up just a few times. This chain connects TRBV20-1 to TRBJ2-7; D may be TRBD1 or TRBD2 (5 bases each). The germline gives CDR1 DFQATT, CDR2 SNEGSKA (reference sequence). V was pared by 1 base and J by 0 bases, with 10 bases between. This CDR3 comprises 14 residues. DNA for the CDR3: TGCAGTGCTAGAGTGGGACGGAGCTCCTACGAGCAGTACTTC. Protein: CSARVGRSSYEQYF.

V gene TRBV12-3 or TRBV12-4 combines with J gene TRBJ1-2; possibly TRBD1 for D (5 bases). V was clipped by 6 bases and J by 4 bases, with 12 bases between them. This CDR3 contains 13 residues. The CDR3 coding sequence is TGTGCCAGCAGCTACGGGGCAAGCTATGGCTACACCTTC. The encoded protein is CASSYGASYGYTF.

The chain combines TRBV24-1 with TRBJ2-1; tentatively, D is TRBD1 (6 bases). Trimming removed 9 bases from V and 0 bases from J, with 14 bases in between. CDR1 KGHDR and CDR2 SFDVKD come from the germline V gene. There are 15 residues in the CDR3. The CDR3: CATPRSGDSYNEQFF. CDR3 sequence (DNA): TGTGCCACCCCGAGATCAGGGGACTCCTACAATGAGCAGTTCTTC.